One and the same sample provided the 14 T cell receptor beta chains below, sequenced in a study of cytomegalovirus exposure and HLA in healthy donors. TCRdb keeps only in-frame clones here, not all; method: immunoSEQ multiplex PCR. The sample has around 260,000 clones; about 92% are singletons. Sequenced: PBMCs. The receptor set was obtained from a woman aged 25 to 39 in good health and CMV-seronegative.

The V and J genes are TRBV28 and TRBJ2-7, with 8 bases identical to TRBD1. Trimming removed 5 bases from V and 0 bases from J; junction bases left unmatched: 6. Germline V gene sequence: CDR1 MDHEN, CDR2 SYDVKM. CDR3 length equals 15 residues. CDR3 sequence: CASSLRGPSSYEQYF. In DNA, the CDR3 is TGTGCCAGCAGTCTCAGGGGGCCGAGCTCCTACGAGCAGTACTTC.

As to this clone: Germline and junction disagree at one end, which may indicate a read error. This sequence joins TRBV7-2 and TRBJ2-1; D gene unclear. CDR3 length: 13 residues. Germline V lookup: CDR1 SGHTA, CDR2 FQGNSA. The DNA for the CDR3 is TGTGCCAGCAGCTTAGTTGGCTACGATGAGCAGTTCTTC. Translating it yields CASSLVGYDEQFF.

V is TRBV29-1 and J is TRBJ2-3; 8 bases are a match to TRBD1. Germline CDR1 and CDR2: SQVTM and ANQGSEA. This CDR3 comprises 14 residues. The V and J ends lost 5 bases and 0 bases, in that order; junction bases with no gene match: 4. The CDR3: CSVRTGQSTDTQYF. The DNA of the CDR3 is TGCAGCGTTAGGACAGGGCAGAGCACAGATACGCAGTATTTT.

This sequence joins TRBV7-9 and TRBJ2-1, with D tentatively TRBD1 or TRBD2 (5 bases each). V was clipped by 2 bases and J by 7 bases, with 15 bases between them. The CDR3 consists of 15 residues. Germline V gene sequence: CDR1 SEHNR, CDR2 FQNEAQ (reference sequence). CDR3 sequence: CASSLRDLHTNEQFF. The CDR3 DNA reads TGTGCCAGCAGCTTAAGGGACCTTCATACAAATGAGCAGTTCTTC.

The J gene is TRBJ2-3, the V gene TRBV28; D is undetermined. This CDR3 is built from 12 residues. The V end was cut by 1 base, the J end by 6 bases, with 5 bases between. Germline CDR1 and CDR2: MDHEN and SYDVKM. The DNA of the CDR3 is TGTGCCAGCAGTTTATTGGAGGATACGCAGTATTTT. It is translated as CASSLLEDTQYF.

The gene calls are TRBV30 and TRBJ1-2; 10 bases align to TRBD1. The V segment lost 3 bases and the J segment 9 bases; nucleotides outside the gene matches: 7. This CDR3 spans 13 amino acids. CDR1 and CDR2 from the germline V gene are GTSNPN and SVGIG (reference sequence). Here the CDR3 reads CAWRGTGESSYTF. CDR3 coding DNA: TGTGCCTGGAGGGGGACAGGGGAGTCCAGCTACACCTTC.

The chain is built from TRBV21-1 and TRBJ2-1. TRBV21-1 is a recognized pseudogene. The CDR3 consists of 16 residues. The CDR3 protein is CASSKEGRAGYNEQFF. CDR3 coding DNA: TGTGCCAGCAGCAAAGAAGGACGGGCCGGCTACAATGAGCAGTTCTTC.

J is TRBJ2-2 and V is TRBV19; tentative D call: TRBD2 (5 bases). CDR1 is LNHDA, CDR2 SQIVND, per germline (reference sequence). The V end was cut by 0 bases, the J end by 5 bases, with 10 bases between. CDR3 size: 15 residues. Here the CDR3 DNA reads TGTGCCAGTAGTATAGATCTAACTAGTACCGGGGAGCTGTTTTTT. Residues: CASSIDLTSTGELFF.

The V gene is TRBV13, the J gene TRBJ2-5; possible D gene TRBD2, 5 bases. Germline V gives CDR1 PRHDT, CDR2 FYEKMQ (reference sequence). This CDR3 region has 12 residues. V shed 0 bases and J shed 9 bases, with 8 bases lying between them. CDR3 residues: CASSLGRGPQYF. The CDR3 DNA reads as TGTGCCAGCAGCTTAGGCCGGGGTCCCCAGTACTTC.

The chain has TRBV28 and TRBJ2-1; 11 bases line up with TRBD2. The CDR3 sequence is 12 residues long. Looked up from germline, CDR1 is MDHEN and CDR2 is SYDVKM. The CDR3 coding sequence is TGTGCTATCTCCCGACTAGCGGGAGAGCAGTTCTTC. Translated: CAISRLAGEQFF. Variable domain in full (rest from reference TRBV28 and TRBJ2-1): DVKVTQSSRYLVKRTGEKVFLECVQDMDHENMFWYRQDPGLGLRLIYFSYDVKMKEKGDIPEGYSVSREKKERFSLILESASTNQTSMYLCAISRLAGEQFFGPGTRLTVL.

The gene calls are TRBV27 and TRBJ2-7; D unresolved. The V gene lost 6 bases and the J gene lost 2 bases, with 11 bases spanning the gap. Germline V CDR1 and CDR2: MNHEY, SMNVEV (reference sequence). The CDR3 is made up of 13 amino acids. The CDR3 sequence: CASSRTVAYEQYF. DNA for the CDR3: TGTGCCAGCAGCCGTACAGTAGCCTACGAGCAGTACTTC.

The CDR3, as DNA: TGTGCCAGCAGCACAACAGGGAGAGCCACTGAAGCTTTCTTT. Amino acids: CASSTTGRATEAFF. J is TRBJ1-1 and V is TRBV7-9, with D possibly matching TRBD1 (6 bases). CDR3 size: 14 residues. Germline V CDR1 and CDR2: SEHNR, FQNEAQ (reference sequence). V was pared by 5 bases and J by 4 bases, with 14 bases between.

This clone has a count of ten or more. The chain employs TRBV6-1 and TRBJ1-5, with 7 bases aligning to TRBD1. This CDR3 contains 14 residues. The V segment lost 4 bases and the J segment 4 bases; nucleotides outside the gene matches: 4. The germline V gene encodes CDR1 MNHNS and CDR2 SASEGT. CDR3 sequence: CASSGGQENQPQHF. The CDR3 DNA sequence: TGTGCCAGCAGTGGCGGACAGGAAAATCAGCCCCAGCATTTT.

The chain carries TRBV4-1 and TRBJ2-1; TRBD1 is a possible D gene (5 bases). V dropped 1 base and J dropped 8 bases, with 12 bases sitting between them. CDR1 and CDR2 from the germline V gene are MGHRA and YSYEKL. The CDR3 consists of 14 residues. The CDR3 is CASSQVKGMDEQFF. As DNA, the CDR3 is TGCGCCAGCAGCCAAGTCAAGGGGATGGATGAGCAGTTCTTC.